A single T cell receptor beta chain is shown here with its context. These data come from a study of blood T cell repertoires in COVID-19. Study-level background: The United States, Italy and Spain supplied acute and convalescent COVID-19 samples. From T cells, B-cell-depleted T cells, or PBMCs came the material, which was cDNA or gDNA.

Here immunoSEQ multiplex PCR was the method, and the copy in TCRdb shows in-frame clones only, minus some. The sample shows approximately 260,000 clones, 70% to 90% of them seen only once. The CDR3 is 15 residues long. Germline V gene data show CDR1 as SGHRS and CDR2 as YFSETQ. Germline trimming cut 4 bases from V and 6 bases from J; bases unmatched to any gene: 6. The source material was peripheral blood. The V and J genes are TRBV5-1 and TRBJ2-1; 11 nucleotides align to TRBD2. The TCR was taken from a man aged 60 to 75 who had recovered from COVID-19. The CDR3 DNA is TGCGCCAGCAGCCCGGGACTAGCGGCTCGCAATGAGCAGTTCTTC. The encoded protein is CASSPGLAARNEQFF. The complete variable domain, with remaining parts taken from reference TRBV5-1 and TRBJ2-1, reads KAGVTQTPRYLIKTRGQQVTLSCSPISGHRSVSWYQQTPGQGLQFLFEYFSETQRNKGNFPGRFSGRQFSNSRSEMNVSTLELGDSALYLCASSPGLAARNEQFFGPGTRLTVL.